The 6 T cell receptor beta chains listed next were all sequenced from one sample in a study of T cells in Graves' hyperthyroidism and ophthalmopathy. Regions amplified from RNA transcripts were the TCR beta CDR3 regions. TCR CDR3 underwent first-round RT-PCR with the HTBI primer set. One entry per CDR3 protein, called by TCRdb with MiXCR from the multiplex PCR reads. Among about 500,000 distinct CDR3 sequences listed, 15% to 20% were seen once. The sequenced material came from blood. The receptor source for this set is a woman in her 30s with Graves' ophthalmopathy.

Only a few counts were recorded for this clonotype. The genes are TRBV28 and TRBJ2-2; 7 bases agree with TRBD1. The V gene end was trimmed by 7 bases and the J gene end by 2 bases; junction bases not matched to a gene: 7. The CDR3 sequence is 15 residues long. Germline CDR1 reads MDHEN; CDR2 reads SYDVKM. CDR3 DNA: TGTGCCAGCACCCACAGGGGATCCAACACCGGGGAGCTGTTTTTT. Encoded protein: CASTHRGSNTGELFF.

This clonotype has only a few counts. The rearrangement links TRBV4-3 to TRBJ1-2; D unresolved. CDR3 size: 12 residues. V was pared by 0 bases and J by 7 bases, with 6 bases between. Germline assignment: CDR1 LGHNA and CDR2 YSLEER. CDR3 DNA: TGCGCCAGCAGCCAAGATTTGACTGGCTACACCTTC. As protein: CASSQDLTGYTF.

A few counts support this clonotype. This chain joins TRBV7-4 and TRBJ2-1; 15 positions agree with TRBD2. With 5 bases clipped from V and 5 bases from J, the junction kept 10 bases outside the gene matches. CDR3 size: 18 residues. Germline CDR1 and CDR2: SGHVT and SQSDAQ. In DNA form, the CDR3 reads TGTGCCAGCAGCCGCCCGGGACTAGCGGGAGGCAGGGACAATGAGCAGTTCTTC. It encodes CASSRPGLAGGRDNEQFF.

This clonotype was recorded many times. This chain connects TRBV7-2 to TRBJ1-2, with TRBD1 matching 9 bases. The CDR3 is 14 residues long. In germline, CDR1 is SGHTA, CDR2 FQGNSA. V shed 0 bases and J 6 bases; nucleotides not matched to a gene: 2. This CDR3 is CASSLAGQGHGYTF. In nucleotides, the CDR3 is TGTGCCAGCAGCTTAGCGGGACAGGGTCATGGCTACACCTTC.

This clonotype has just a few counts. The CDR3 nucleotides are TGTGCCAGCAGTTTAGTACCGGGAGGAGATACGCAGTATTTT. It encodes CASSLVPGGDTQYF. The chain links TRBV12-3 or TRBV12-4 to TRBJ2-3, with 7 bases lining up with TRBD2. The V segment lost 1 base and the J segment 5 bases; nucleotides outside the gene matches: 3. The length of the CDR3 is 14 residues.

This clonotype has a count of ten or more. The chain uses TRBV7-2 and TRBJ2-7; D not resolved. The germline V gene has CDR1 SGHTA and CDR2 FQGNSA. Trimming took 4 bases from V and 1 from J, leaving 8 bases between them. The CDR3 length is 13 residues. The CDR3 nucleotides read TGTGCCAGCAGCTCGACTCCTTCCTACGAGCAGTACTTC. Its protein is CASSSTPSYEQYF.